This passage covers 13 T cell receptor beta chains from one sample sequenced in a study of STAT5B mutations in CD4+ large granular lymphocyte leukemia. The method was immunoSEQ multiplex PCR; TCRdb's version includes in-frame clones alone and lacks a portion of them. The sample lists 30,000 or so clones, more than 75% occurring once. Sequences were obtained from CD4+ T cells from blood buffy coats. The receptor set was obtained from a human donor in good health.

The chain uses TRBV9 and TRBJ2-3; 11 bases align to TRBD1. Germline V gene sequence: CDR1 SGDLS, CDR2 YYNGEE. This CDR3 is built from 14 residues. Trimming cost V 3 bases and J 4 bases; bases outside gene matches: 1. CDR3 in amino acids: CASSAGQGADTQYF. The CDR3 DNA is TGTGCCAGCAGCGCGGGACAGGGGGCAGATACGCAGTATTTT.

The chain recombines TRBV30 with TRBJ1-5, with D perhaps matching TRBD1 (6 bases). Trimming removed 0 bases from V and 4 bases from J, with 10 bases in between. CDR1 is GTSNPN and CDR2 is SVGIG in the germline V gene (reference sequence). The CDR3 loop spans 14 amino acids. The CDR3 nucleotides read TGTGCCTGGAGTGTAGGGGGAAATAATCAGCCCCAGCATTTT. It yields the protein CAWSVGGNNQPQHF. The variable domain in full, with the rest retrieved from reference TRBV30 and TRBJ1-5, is SQTIHQWPATLVQPVGSPLSLECTVEGTSNPNLYWYRQAAGRGLQLLFYSVGIGQISSEVPQNLSASRPQDRQFILSSKKLLLSDSGFYLCAWSVGGNNQPQHFGDGTRLSIL.

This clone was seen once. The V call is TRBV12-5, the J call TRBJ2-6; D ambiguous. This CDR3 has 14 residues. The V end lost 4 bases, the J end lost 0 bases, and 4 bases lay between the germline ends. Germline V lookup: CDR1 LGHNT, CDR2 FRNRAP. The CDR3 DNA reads TGTGCTAGTGGTTCAGGCTCTGGGGCCAACGTCCTGACTTTC. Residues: CASGSGSGANVLTF.

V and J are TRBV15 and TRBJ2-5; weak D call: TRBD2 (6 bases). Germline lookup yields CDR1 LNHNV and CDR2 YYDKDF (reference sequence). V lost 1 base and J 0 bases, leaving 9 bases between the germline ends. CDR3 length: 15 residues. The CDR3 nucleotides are TGTGCCACCAGCAGAGGGGAGGACTACCAAGAGACCCAGTACTTC. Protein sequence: CATSRGEDYQETQYF.

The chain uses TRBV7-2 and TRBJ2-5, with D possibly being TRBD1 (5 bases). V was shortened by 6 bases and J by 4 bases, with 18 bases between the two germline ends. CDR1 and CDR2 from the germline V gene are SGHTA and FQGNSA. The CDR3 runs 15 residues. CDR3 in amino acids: CASRPTGAIVETQYF. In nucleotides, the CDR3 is TGTGCCAGCAGGCCGACTGGGGCGATTGTAGAGACCCAGTACTTC.

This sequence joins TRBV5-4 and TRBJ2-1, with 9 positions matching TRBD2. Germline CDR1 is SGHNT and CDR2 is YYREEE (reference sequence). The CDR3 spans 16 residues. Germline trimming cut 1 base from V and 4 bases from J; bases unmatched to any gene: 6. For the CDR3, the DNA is TGTGCCAGCAGCTTGTCCCTAGCGGGGACATACAATGAGCAGTTCTTC. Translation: CASSLSLAGTYNEQFF.

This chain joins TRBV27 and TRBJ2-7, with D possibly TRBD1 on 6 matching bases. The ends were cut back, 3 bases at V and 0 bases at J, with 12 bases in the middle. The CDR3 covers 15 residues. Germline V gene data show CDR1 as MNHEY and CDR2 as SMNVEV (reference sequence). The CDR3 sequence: CASSFSGVSSYEQYF. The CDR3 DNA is TGTGCCAGCAGTTTCTCAGGGGTTAGCTCCTACGAGCAGTACTTC.

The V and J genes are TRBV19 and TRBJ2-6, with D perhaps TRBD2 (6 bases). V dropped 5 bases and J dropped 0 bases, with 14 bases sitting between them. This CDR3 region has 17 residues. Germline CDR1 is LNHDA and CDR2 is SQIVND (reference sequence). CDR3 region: CASSPGWEDSGANVLTF. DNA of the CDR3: TGTGCCAGTAGTCCGGGGTGGGAGGACTCTGGGGCCAACGTCCTGACTTTC.

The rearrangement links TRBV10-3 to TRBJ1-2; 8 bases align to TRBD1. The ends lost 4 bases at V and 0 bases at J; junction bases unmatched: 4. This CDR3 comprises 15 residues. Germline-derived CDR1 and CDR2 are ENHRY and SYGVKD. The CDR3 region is CAISGAGGPNYGYTF. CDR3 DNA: TGTGCCATCAGTGGGGCAGGGGGCCCTAACTATGGCTACACCTTC.

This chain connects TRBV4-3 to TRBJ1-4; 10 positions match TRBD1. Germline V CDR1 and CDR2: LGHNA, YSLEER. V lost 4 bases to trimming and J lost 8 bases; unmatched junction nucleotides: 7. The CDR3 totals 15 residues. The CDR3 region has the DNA TGCGCCAGCAGCCCCCGGGACAGGGGAGGAGAAAAACTGTTTTTT. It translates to CASSPRDRGGEKLFF.

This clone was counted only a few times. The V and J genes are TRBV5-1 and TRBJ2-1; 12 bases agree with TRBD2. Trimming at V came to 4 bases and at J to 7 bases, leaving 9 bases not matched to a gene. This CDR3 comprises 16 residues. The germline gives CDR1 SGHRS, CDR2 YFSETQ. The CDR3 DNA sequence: TGCGCCAGCAGCGCTTCTAGCGGGAGGGTCAGGAATGAGCAGTTCTTC. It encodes CASSASSGRVRNEQFF. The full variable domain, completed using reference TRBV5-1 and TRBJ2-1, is KAGVTQTPRYLIKTRGQQVTLSCSPISGHRSVSWYQQTPGQGLQFLFEYFSETQRNKGNFPGRFSGRQFSNSRSEMNVSTLELGDSALYLCASSASSGRVRNEQFFGPGTRLTVL.

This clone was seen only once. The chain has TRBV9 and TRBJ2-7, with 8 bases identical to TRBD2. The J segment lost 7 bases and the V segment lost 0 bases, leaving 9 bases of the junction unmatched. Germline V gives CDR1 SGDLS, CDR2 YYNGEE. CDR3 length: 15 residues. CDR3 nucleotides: TGTGCCAGCAGCGTAGCGGGAGGGCCATGGGAGGAGCAGTACTTC. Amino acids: CASSVAGGPWEEQYF.

The CDR3 DNA reads as TGTGCCAGCAGCTTCTCCAGCGGGTACCAAGAGACCCAGTACTTC. Translating it yields CASSFSSGYQETQYF. The chain uses TRBV7-2 and TRBJ2-5; TRBD2 is a possible D gene (6 bases). Germline CDR1 reads SGHTA; CDR2 reads FQGNSA. The V end lost 3 bases, the J end lost 0 bases, and 11 bases lay between the germline ends. The CDR3 is 15 residues long.